Listed below are T cell receptor beta chains from one sample, sequenced in a study of T cell clones after liver transplantation. The method was immunoSEQ multiplex PCR; TCRdb's version includes in-frame clones alone and lacks a portion of them. The table shows 45,000 to 60,000 clones, with roughly 80% occurring only once. The sample in question was CD4+ T cells from blood, obtained before liver transplant. All receptors derive from a human donor who received a liver transplant. Both conserved end residues are part of each CDR3. D genes are given only for firm matches. Clone size, where shown, is once, few, many, or a class for clones that have expanded.

d_gene	v_gene	abundance	j_gene	CDR3aa	CDR3nt
TRBD1	TRBV11-2	NA	TRBJ2-5	CASSSPRQGYHEQYF	TGTGCCAGCAGCTCGCCGCGACAGGGGTACCATGAGCAGTACTTC
NA	TRBV11-3	NA	TRBJ1-5	CASSRELWSNQPQHF	TGTGCCAGCAGCCGAGAGTTGTGGAGTAATCAGCCCCAGCATTTT
NA	TRBV7-6	NA	TRBJ2-2	CASSSTTRSAGELFF	TGTGCCAGCAGCTCCACGACAAGGTCCGCCGGGGAGCTGTTTTTT
TRBD2	TRBV4-3	NA	TRBJ2-2	CASSQDTSGGSNTGELFF	TGCGCCAGCAGCCAAGATACTAGCGGGGGGTCCAACACCGGGGAGCTGTTTTTT
NA	TRBV5-1	once	TRBJ2-1	CASSANTENEQFF	TGCGCCAGCAGCGCAAATACAGAAAATGAGCAGTTCTTC
TRBD2	TRBV2	NA	TRBJ2-1	CATKGLALNEQFF	TGTGCCACCAAAGGACTAGCCCTGAATGAGCAGTTCTTC
NA	TRBV6-6	NA	TRBJ2-1	CASSYGGSYNEQFF	TGTGCCAGCAGTTATGGGGGCTCCTACAATGAGCAGTTCTTC
TRBD2	TRBV5-6	NA	TRBJ2-1	CASSLASGYPLGEQFF	TGTGCCAGCAGCTTGGCTAGCGGGTACCCCCTAGGGGAGCAGTTCTTC
NA	TRBV18	NA	TRBJ2-5	CASSPYQETQYF	TGTGCCAGCTCACCGTACCAAGAGACCCAGTACTTC
TRBD2	TRBV5-1	NA	TRBJ2-1	CASSFFPGGGLSSEQFF	TGCGCCAGCAGCTTTTTTCCCGGCGGGGGGCTCTCTTCTGAGCAGTTCTTC
TRBD1	TRBV27	NA	TRBJ1-4	CASSRRDRGQNNNEKLFF	TGTGCCAGCAGTCGGCGGGACAGGGGGCAGAATAATAATGAAAAACTGTTTTTT
NA	TRBV19	NA	TRBJ2-4	CASSPNRNLAKNIQYF	TGTGCCAGTAGTCCGAACAGGAATCTAGCCAAAAACATTCAGTACTTC
NA	TRBV5-4	NA	TRBJ2-3	CASSLGRIGTDTQYF	TGTGCCAGCAGCTTGGGCAGGATCGGCACAGATACGCAGTATTTT
NA	TRBV7-2	NA	TRBJ1-4	CASSRDGLNEKLFF	TGTGCCAGCAGCCGCGACGGCCTTAATGAAAAACTGTTTTTT
TRBD2	TRBV7-2	once	TRBJ2-7	CASVPFGTTMYEQYF	TGTGCCAGCGTGCCGTTCGGGACTACTATGTACGAGCAGTACTTC
NA	TRBV19	once	TRBJ2-1	CASRQRFPFWNEQFF	TGTGCCAGTAGGCAACGATTCCCTTTTTGGAATGAGCAGTTCTTC
NA	TRBV2	NA	TRBJ1-2	CASSDPPGGYTF	TGTGCCAGCAGTGATCCGCCCGGAGGCTACACCTTC
NA	TRBV5-1	NA	TRBJ2-3	CASRSSSRYTDTQYF	TGCGCCAGCAGGAGCTCCTCTCGATACACAGATACGCAGTATTTT
NA	TRBV28	NA	TRBJ1-2	CASSWNYGYTF	TGTGCCAGCAGTTGGAACTATGGCTACACCTTC
TRBD1	TRBV10-3	NA	TRBJ1-4	CAISEDRANEKLFF	TGTGCCATCAGTGAGGACAGGGCTAATGAAAAACTGTTTTTT
TRBD1	TRBV19	NA	TRBJ1-1	CASSIGTGDIRVAFF	TGTGCCAGTAGTATCGGCACAGGGGATATACGGGTAGCTTTCTTT
NA	TRBV5-5	NA	TRBJ1-5	CASSLGPTNQPQHF	TGTGCCAGCAGCTTGGGGCCGACCAATCAGCCCCAGCATTTT
NA	TRBV7-2	NA	TRBJ2-1	CASSLPSLREQFF	TGTGCCAGCAGCTTACCCTCACTGCGTGAGCAGTTCTTC
NA	TRBV7-3	NA	TRBJ2-3	CASTPNRGPTDTQYF	TGTGCCAGCACCCCAAATCGCGGGCCCACAGATACGCAGTATTTT
NA	TRBV6-6	NA	TRBJ2-1	CASSSSEGAYNEQFF	TGTGCCAGCAGTTCCTCAGAGGGGGCCTACAATGAGCAGTTCTTC
TRBD1	TRBV7-3	once	TRBJ2-7	CASSPRGRQGEQYF	TGTGCCAGCAGCCCAAGGGGGAGACAGGGCGAGCAGTACTTC
NA	TRBV5-1	NA	TRBJ2-3	CASMATPTSDTQYF	TGCGCCAGCATGGCGACACCGACGTCAGATACGCAGTATTTT
TRBD1	TRBV5-1	NA	TRBJ2-5	CASQLGTEYQETQYF	TGCGCCAGCCAACTAGGGACAGAGTACCAAGAGACCCAGTACTTC
TRBD1	TRBV28	NA	TRBJ1-2	CASNKLGQGSGYTF	TGTGCCAGCAATAAACTGGGACAGGGAAGTGGCTACACCTTC
NA	TRBV6-1	NA	TRBJ2-6	CASSGTGANVLTF	TGTGCCAGCAGTGGCACTGGGGCCAACGTCCTGACTTTC
NA	TRBV7-2	NA	TRBJ1-2	CASSLDGGFVWGYTF	TGTGCCAGCAGCTTAGATGGAGGGTTTGTGTGGGGCTACACCTTC
NA	TRBV7-2	NA	TRBJ2-2	CASSQTQLTGELFF	TGTGCCAGCAGCCAAACACAGTTAACCGGGGAGCTGTTTTTT
TRBD2	TRBV4-3	NA	TRBJ2-7	CASSQDVSPAGEAYEQYF	TGCGCCAGCAGCCAAGATGTTTCGCCAGCGGGAGAGGCCTACGAGCAGTACTTC
TRBD2	TRBV4-1	NA	TRBJ2-1	CASSQELAGGGNEQFF	TGCGCCAGCAGCCAAGAACTAGCGGGGGGTGGTAATGAGCAGTTCTTC
TRBD2	TRBV6-1	NA	TRBJ2-4	CASTEQRGIQYF	TGTGCCAGCACCGAACAGCGGGGCATTCAGTACTTC
TRBD2	TRBV29-1	NA	TRBJ2-3	CSSVGEGSTDTQYF	TGCAGCTCTGTGGGGGAGGGTAGCACAGATACGCAGTATTTT
NA	TRBV9	few	TRBJ2-3	CASSVNGDTDTQYF	TGTGCCAGCAGCGTTAACGGAGACACAGATACGCAGTATTTT
TRBD2	TRBV9	NA	TRBJ2-3	CASSGNLREREGSGSDTQYF	TGTGCCAGCAGCGGGAACCTCCGGGAGCGGGAGGGGAGTGGGTCAGATACGCAGTATTTT
TRBD2	TRBV5-1	NA	TRBJ2-3	CASSSRLAGNSDTQYF	TGCGCCAGCAGCTCCCGACTAGCGGGAAACTCAGATACGCAGTATTTT
NA	TRBV11-2	NA	TRBJ1-1	CASSLFGGNTEAFF	TGTGCCAGCAGCTTATTCGGGGGGAACACTGAAGCTTTCTTT
NA	TRBV10-3	NA	TRBJ2-7	CAIRSNSSYEQYF	TGTGCCATCAGATCCAACAGCTCCTACGAGCAGTACTTC
NA	TRBV7-8	NA	TRBJ2-7	CASSLDSGEGSYEQYF	TGTGCCAGCAGCTTAGATTCAGGGGAAGGGTCCTACGAGCAGTACTTC
NA	TRBV1	NA	TRBJ1-5	CTSSRGGNQPQHF	TGCACCAGCAGCAGGGGTGGCAATCAGCCCCAGCATTTT
TRBD1	TRBV5-1	NA	TRBJ1-2	CASSLRIRGHGYTF	TGCGCCAGCAGCTTGCGAATCAGGGGGCATGGCTACACCTTC
NA	TRBV5-1	NA	TRBJ2-7	CASSVGNVQGYEQYF	TGCGCCAGCAGCGTTGGAAACGTACAGGGTTACGAGCAGTACTTC
NA	TRBV12-5	NA	TRBJ2-6	CASASPSGANVLTF	TGTGCTAGTGCGTCCCCCTCTGGGGCCAACGTCCTGACTTTC
TRBD2	TRBV4-2	NA	TRBJ2-2	CASALAGGPNTGELFF	TGTGCCAGTGCTCTAGCGGGGGGGCCCAACACCGGGGAGCTGTTTTTT